Sequencing of this T cell receptor (beta chain) was carried out in a study of blood T cells in healthy people across ages (dated by TCRdb to between 2015 and 2017). For the wider study: In model experiments, template switching captured roughly one uniquely barcoded TCR beta cDNA molecule for every two T cells. To track age-related changes in TCR beta repertoire diversity, the study relied on deep sequencing normalized with unique cDNA molecular identifiers. Donors were grouped into four age groups: young (average roughly 15 years), middle-aged (about 40), aged (approximately 67) and long-lived (approximately 82). To avoid experimental bias, donors of different ages were randomly spread across the sequencing lanes. Two additional independent replicas of 1 million unique cDNA reads from the same blood draw were analyzed for two donors (one aged 18 to 29 and one aged 80 or older).

The junction shows trimming of 1 base on V and 1 base on J, and the gene matches do not reach 10 bases of it. CDR1 and CDR2 are read off the germline V gene (reference sequence) as DFQATT and SNEGSKA. From the cysteine up to the phenylalanine, the CDR3 has a length of 20 residues. The entry retains the CDR3 DNA only, 60 bases that are in frame from base 1. With regard to this clonotype: What this receptor recognizes is not known. No base quality values were provided; no much bigger clone lies one nucleotide off.

Systemically healthy Caucasian individuals from Russia, roughly 40 in total and aged about 6 to 100 years, were included as donors. Each donor gave roughly 9 milliliters of peripheral blood, drawn into EDTA-treated Vacutainer tubes. Ficoll-Paque density-gradient centrifugation was used to isolate PBMCs, with at least 7 million per sample. Total RNA was extracted from PBMCs with Trizol reagent, with at least 6 micrograms obtained per sample. For every donor, an aliquot of PBMCs went through flow cytometry to measure the percentages of naive CD45RAhigh/CD27high T cells. Findings and caveats that apply to the study as a whole: Donor CMV infection status was unknown, potentially confounding age-related changes in expanded clonotypes. There was a strong correlation between observed TCR beta diversity and the percentage of naive T cells measured by flow cytometry. Bulk unsorted PBMC profiling prevented conclusive comparison of naive and antigen-experienced compartments. The long-lived group showed more naive CD4+ T cells, fewer expanded clones and increased TCR diversity than the aged group, suggesting age selection. Estimates of total diversity based on one million sequenced T cells were considered lower bounds and underestimates. As age increased, observed TCR beta diversity per million T cells dropped in a roughly linear way, and a significant reduction was already evident by age 40.

Library method: 5' RACE. The instrument given in TCRdb is Illumina HiSeq 2500. A second PCR of 7 to 11 cycles was performed with a sample-barcoded 5' primer and a J-beta primer mix. Each TCR beta cDNA molecule received a unique molecular identifier from a template-switch 5' adaptor carrying 12 random nucleotides. Each sample yielded at least 3 million CDR3-containing paired-end reads. First-strand cDNA synthesis was performed from all RNA using the Mint cDNA synthesis kit, with priming by a TRBC-specific oligonucleotide. All cDNA was treated with uracil-DNA glycosylase and then went through a first 18-cycle PCR with the universal primers M1SS and BC2_uni_R. As for the original processing: Normalization of each sample was performed by random selection of 1 million high-quality reads, each carrying a distinct molecular identifier. Reads sharing molecular identifiers were discarded rather than binned into consensus sequences. MiTCR, run with a Q25 quality threshold and the strictest error-elimination algorithm, handled CDR3 identification, clonotype clustering and error correction. A nonparametric unseen species model using Euler transformation provided a lower-bound estimate of total TCR beta diversity. Using fastp trimming at Q25 and MiXCR clonotype assembly, TCRdb reanalyzed the public sequencing data and kept in-frame beta chains. Merged by CDR3 protein, the rows form single entries marked with the most common genes and DNA. TCRdb's processing, not the authors' own work, is the source of the V and J calls. For this sample the table gives 600,000 or so distinct CDR3 sequences, of which roughly 30% were detected only once. The ten largest clones take up 15% to 19% of the sample.

This TCR was recovered from a woman older than 75 in good health. Input material: blood. In this chain, TRBV20-1 is recombined with TRBJ2-1; TRBD2 matches 16 bases in the middle. The CDR3 sequence is CSARVEYGTSGGASYNEQFF. In nucleotides, the sequence is TGCAGTGCTAGAGTCGAGTACGGGACTAGCGGGGGGGCATCCTACAATGAGCAGTTCTTC.